These T cell receptor beta chains were read from a single sample in a study of neoadjuvant anti-PD-1 for oral cavity cancer. The assay was immunoSEQ multiplex PCR, and TCRdb's table has in-frame clones only and misses some. The sample records 13,000 to 15,000 clones, less than 85% being singletons. Sequencing used PBMCs, obtained before nivolumab (anti-PD-1) treatment. These receptors came from a person between 40 and 85 years old with oral cavity squamous cell carcinoma. Both conserved end residues are part of each CDR3. The D gene is left open where the match is weak. A clone size is listed for some rows: how often the clone was seen (once, few, many), or a class if it is expanded.

- TRBJ2-5 TRBV5-6 - TGTGCCAGCAGCTTCCCGGGCGCGCGGGAGACCCAGTACTTC CASSFPGARETQYF
- TRBJ1-2 TRBV27 TRBD1 TGTGCCAGCAGTAACAGACAGGGTTCAGTCGGCTACACCTTC CASSNRQGSVGYTF
- TRBJ2-7 TRBV5-1 - TGCGCCAGCAGCTTGGTCACAAGGGGAATACAGGCCGAGCAGTACTTC CASSLVTRGIQAEQYF
- TRBJ1-3 TRBV4-1 - TGCGCCAGCAGCCGGTTAGTTGTCGTGGGAAACACCATATATTTT CASSRLVVVGNTIYF
- TRBJ1-4 TRBV7-9 TRBD1 TGTGCCAGCACAGGACAGGGTCGAGAAAAACTGTTTTTT CASTGQGREKLFF
- TRBJ2-2 TRBV11-3 - TGTGCCAGCAGCTTAGATATGGGTGGGCAGGACACCGGGGAGCTGTTTTTT CASSLDMGGQDTGELFF
- TRBJ1-5 TRBV28 - TGTGCCAGCAGTCCTCTTTGGGGCAATCAGCCCCAGCATTTT CASSPLWGNQPQHF
- TRBJ2-6 TRBV5-1 TRBD1 TGCGCCAGCAGCCAACCCGGGACAGGGGGTACTGGGGCCAACGTCCTGACTTTC CASSQPGTGGTGANVLTF
- TRBJ1-2 TRBV11-2 TRBD1 TGTGCCAGCAGCTTGCACAGGGGGCGATCATCTGAAAACTATGGCTACACCTTC CASSLHRGRSSENYGYTF
- TRBJ1-1 TRBV10-3 - TGTGCCATCAGGGGGGAATGGGACACTGAAGCTTTCTTT CAIRGEWDTEAFF
- TRBJ1-2 TRBV28 - TGTGCCAGCAGTCCCGACAGCATCTATGGCTACACCTTC CASSPDSIYGYTF
- TRBJ2-2 TRBV5-4 - TGTGCCAGCAGCTTGGGGCCCGAACCCACCGGGGAGCTGTTTTTT CASSLGPEPTGELFF
- TRBJ1-3 TRBV2 - TGTGCCAGCAGTGGAAGAGGGCTGGGATTTGGAAACACCATATATTTT CASSGRGLGFGNTIYF
few TRBJ1-1 TRBV14 - TGTGCCAGCAGCCAGATCAACGGAGGAGCTTTCTTT CASSQINGGAFF
- TRBJ1-5 TRBV6-5 - TGTGCCAGCAAAGCCTGGTGGTCTAGCAATCAGCCCCAGCATTTT CASKAWWSSNQPQHF
- TRBJ1-2 TRBV5-1 - TGCGCCAGCGGCGGGATGGATGGCTACACCTTC CASGGMDGYTF
once TRBJ1-5 TRBV19 TRBD1 TGTGCCAGTAGTATTAATCCGGGACAGGGGCCCCGGCCCCAGCATTTT CASSINPGQGPRPQHF
- TRBJ2-7 TRBV14 - TGTGCCAGCAGCCGAAGATCAGGGTTTTCCGACGAGCAGTACTTC CASSRRSGFSDEQYF
few TRBJ1-5 TRBV6-5 - TGTGCCAGCAGTACAGGGCGCAATCAGCCCCAGCATTTT CASSTGRNQPQHF
- TRBJ1-1 TRBV20-1 - TGCAGTGCCTTCCTAGGGAGACTAGCTTTCTTT CSAFLGRLAFF
- TRBJ1-3 TRBV7-8 - TGTGCCAGCACCTCAAGGGGTTCGGGAAACACCATATATTTT CASTSRGSGNTIYF
- TRBJ2-7 TRBV15 - TGTGCCACCAGCAACGGGGACTCGGGGGCCTACGAGCAGTACTTC CATSNGDSGAYEQYF
- TRBJ1-1 TRBV30 - TGTGCCTGGAGCAAAATGGAGAACACTGAAGCTTTCTTT CAWSKMENTEAFF
once TRBJ1-2 TRBV10-3 - TGTGCCATCAGTGAGTCCGGGACACCCTATGGCTACACCTTC CAISESGTPYGYTF
- TRBJ2-6 TRBV5-4 TRBD1 TGTGCCAGCAGCTTCCTTGGACAGGGGGGATCTGGGGCCAACGTCCTGACTTTC CASSFLGQGGSGANVLTF
- TRBJ2-2 TRBV7-3 TRBD1 TGTGCCAGCAGCTCAACAGGGGGCGCGAACACCGGGGAGCTGTTTTTT CASSSTGGANTGELFF
- TRBJ1-6 TRBV5-1 TRBD1 TGCGCCAGCAGCTTGGAGGGGGACAGGCCACTCCACTTT CASSLEGDRPLHF
- TRBJ2-1 TRBV5-5 TRBD2 TGTGCCAGCAGCTCTTCCAGCGGGGCATCCTACAATGAGCAGTTCTTC CASSSSSGASYNEQFF
- TRBJ2-7 TRBV6-1 - TGTGCCAGCGGGGCCGGGACAAGTACCTACGAGCAGTACTTC CASGAGTSTYEQYF
- TRBJ1-3 TRBV29-1 TRBD1 TGCAGCGCGATGACAGGGGGCTCGTTGGCTGGAAACACCATATATTTT CSAMTGGSLAGNTIYF
- TRBJ2-4 TRBV6-1 TRBD1 TGTGCCAGCAACTTGGACAGGGGGCGAGACATTCAGTACTTC CASNLDRGRDIQYF
few TRBJ1-1 TRBV21-1 - TGTGCCAGCAGCAAAGTGGCACAGGGACCTGAAGCTTTCTTT CASSKVAQGPEAFF
- TRBJ1-5 TRBV27 - TGTGCCAGCAGTTTTATAGGGTTAATGGAGCCCCAGCATTTT CASSFIGLMEPQHF
- TRBJ2-4 TRBV5-1 TRBD1 TGCGCCAGCAGCAAAACAGGGGGCGCCGGAAACATTCAGTACTTC CASSKTGGAGNIQYF
- TRBJ2-5 TRBV9 - TGTGCCAGCAGCGTAACGGATCGGGAGACCCAGTACTTC CASSVTDRETQYF
- TRBJ1-3 TRBV5-1 - TGCGCCAGCAGCTTCAGCAACGACAGCTCTGGAAACACCATATATTTT CASSFSNDSSGNTIYF
- TRBJ1-5 TRBV2 - TGTGCCAGCAGTCTGGGGCAAGGCAATCAGCCCCAGCATTTT CASSLGQGNQPQHF
- TRBJ2-7 TRBV12-5 TRBD1 TGTGCTAGTGGTTTGGCCCAGGGGGTTTTAGGGTACGAGCAGTACTTC CASGLAQGVLGYEQYF
- TRBJ2-7 TRBV2 TRBD1 TGTGCCGCCCATAGGGGACAGCGCTACGAGCAGTACTTC CAAHRGQRYEQYF
- TRBJ2-3 TRBV29-1 - TGCAGCGTTGCTCGTGGGGGAACTAGCACAGATACGCAGTATTTT CSVARGGTSTDTQYF
- TRBJ2-1 TRBV30 - TGTGCCTGGAGTTCGGAAGGGGCCCAGTTCTTC CAWSSEGAQFF
- TRBJ2-7 TRBV6-5 TRBD1 TGTGCCAGCAGTTACTCGACCGGACAGGGAGCCGAGCAGTACTTC CASSYSTGQGAEQYF